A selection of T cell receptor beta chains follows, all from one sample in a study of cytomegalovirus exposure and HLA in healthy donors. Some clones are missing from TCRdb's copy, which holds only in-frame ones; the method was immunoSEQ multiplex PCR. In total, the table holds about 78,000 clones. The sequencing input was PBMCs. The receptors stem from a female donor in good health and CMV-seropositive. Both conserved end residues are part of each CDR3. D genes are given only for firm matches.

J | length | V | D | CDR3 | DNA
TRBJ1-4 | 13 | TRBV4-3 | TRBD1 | CASSPQGGGKLFF | TGCGCCAGCAGCCCACAGGGGGGTGGAAAACTGTTTTTT
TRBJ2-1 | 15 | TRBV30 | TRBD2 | CAWGPPSGGYNEQFF | TGTGCCTGGGGACCCCCCAGCGGGGGTTACAATGAGCAGTTCTTC
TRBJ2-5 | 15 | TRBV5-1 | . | CASSVGRVQGETQYF | TGCGCCAGCAGCGTGGGCAGGGTCCAAGGGGAGACCCAGTACTTC
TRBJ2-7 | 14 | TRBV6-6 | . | CASNDRSSSYEQYF | TGTGCCAGCAACGACAGGAGCAGCTCCTACGAGCAGTACTTC
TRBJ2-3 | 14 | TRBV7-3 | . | CASSLNGGTDTQYF | TGTGCCAGCAGCCTTAACGGGGGCACAGATACGCAGTATTTT
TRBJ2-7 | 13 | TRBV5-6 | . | CASSLPGNYEQYF | TGTGCCAGCAGCTTGCCGGGAAACTACGAGCAGTACTTC
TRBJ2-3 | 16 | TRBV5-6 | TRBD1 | CASSSGQQGLPDTQYF | TGTGCCAGCAGCTCGGGTCAACAGGGGCTCCCAGATACGCAGTATTTT
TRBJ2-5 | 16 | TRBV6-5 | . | CASSYSTDTIQETQYF | TGTGCCAGCAGTTACTCGACGGACACCATTCAAGAGACCCAGTACTTC
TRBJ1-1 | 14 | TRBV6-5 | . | CASSSGGARTEAFF | TGTGCCAGCTCGTCGGGGGGCGCGAGGACTGAAGCTTTCTTT
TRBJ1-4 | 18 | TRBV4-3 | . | CASSQAPHPSATNEKLFF | TGCGCCAGCAGCCAAGCACCGCATCCTAGCGCAACTAATGAAAAACTGTTTTTT
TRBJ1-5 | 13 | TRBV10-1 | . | CASSPSGNQPQHF | TGCGCCAGCAGTCCATCGGGTAATCAGCCCCAGCATTTT
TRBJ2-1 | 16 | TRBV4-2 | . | CASSQEKATRYNEQFF | TGTGCCAGCAGCCAAGAAAAGGCCACGAGGTACAATGAGCAGTTCTTC
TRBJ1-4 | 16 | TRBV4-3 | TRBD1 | CASSHETGTGPEKLFF | TGCGCCAGCAGCCACGAGACCGGGACAGGGCCCGAAAAACTGTTTTTT
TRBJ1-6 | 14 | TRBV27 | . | CASSLSPLSSPLHF | TGTGCCAGCAGTTTATCGCCCTTAAGCTCACCCCTCCACTTT
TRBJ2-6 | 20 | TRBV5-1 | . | CASSWERQAALVSGANVLTF | TGCGCCAGCAGCTGGGAAAGACAGGCAGCTTTAGTCTCTGGGGCCAACGTCCTGACTTTC
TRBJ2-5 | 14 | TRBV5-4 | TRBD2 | CASTSGGYQETQYF | TGTGCCAGCACGAGCGGGGGGTACCAAGAGACCCAGTACTTC
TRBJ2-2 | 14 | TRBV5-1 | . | CASSAGAGTGELFF | TGCGCCAGCAGCGCGGGGGCGGGCACCGGGGAGCTGTTTTTT
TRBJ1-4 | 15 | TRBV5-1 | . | CASSLAGGPNEKLFF | TGCGCCAGCAGCTTGGCCGGGGGGCCTAATGAAAAACTGTTTTTT
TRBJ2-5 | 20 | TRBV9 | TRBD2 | CASSANPQGLAGGYQETQYF | TGTGCCAGCAGCGCCAACCCCCAAGGACTAGCGGGAGGTTATCAAGAGACCCAGTACTTC
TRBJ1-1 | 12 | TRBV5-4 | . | CASSYGNTEAFF | TGTGCCAGCAGCTACGGTAATACTGAAGCTTTCTTT
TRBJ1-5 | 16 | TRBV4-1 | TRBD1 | CASSQGTGYSNQPQHF | TGCGCCAGCAGCCAGGGGACAGGGTATAGCAATCAGCCCCAGCATTTT
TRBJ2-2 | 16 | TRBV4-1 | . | CASSQDGGARTGELFF | TGCGCCAGCAGCCAAGATGGTGGGGCGCGGACCGGGGAGCTGTTTTTT
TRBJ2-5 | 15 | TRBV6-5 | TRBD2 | CASSQTSGSGETQYF | TGTGCCAGCAGTCAGACTAGCGGAAGCGGAGAGACCCAGTACTTC
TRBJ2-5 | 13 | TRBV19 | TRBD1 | CASSTGGRETQYF | TGTGCCAGTAGTACAGGGGGTCGGGAGACCCAGTACTTC
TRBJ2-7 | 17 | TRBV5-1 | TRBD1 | CASSLPGTGSFSYEQYF | TGCGCCAGCAGCTTACCCGGGACAGGGAGCTTTAGCTACGAGCAGTACTTC
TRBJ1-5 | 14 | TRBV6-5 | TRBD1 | CASSLLGQNQPQHF | TGTGCCAGCAGTCTCTTGGGACAGAATCAGCCCCAGCATTTT
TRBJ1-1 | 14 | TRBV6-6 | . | CASSYAQGGTEAFF | TGTGCCAGCAGTTACGCCCAGGGAGGGACTGAAGCTTTCTTT
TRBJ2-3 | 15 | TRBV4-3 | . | CASSQGPGATDTQYF | TGCGCCAGCAGCCAAGGACCGGGAGCGACAGATACGCAGTATTTT